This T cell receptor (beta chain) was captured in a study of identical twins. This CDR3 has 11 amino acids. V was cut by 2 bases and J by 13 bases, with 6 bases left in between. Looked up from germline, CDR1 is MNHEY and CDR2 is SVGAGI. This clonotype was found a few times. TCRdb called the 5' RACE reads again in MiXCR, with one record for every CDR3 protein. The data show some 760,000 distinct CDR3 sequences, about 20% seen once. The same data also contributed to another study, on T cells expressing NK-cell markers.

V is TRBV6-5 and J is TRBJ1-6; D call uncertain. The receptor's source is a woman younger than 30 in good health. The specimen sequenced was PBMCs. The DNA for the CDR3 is TGTGCCAGCAGTTACCCCGGGCCCCTCCACTTT. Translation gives CASSYPGPLHF.